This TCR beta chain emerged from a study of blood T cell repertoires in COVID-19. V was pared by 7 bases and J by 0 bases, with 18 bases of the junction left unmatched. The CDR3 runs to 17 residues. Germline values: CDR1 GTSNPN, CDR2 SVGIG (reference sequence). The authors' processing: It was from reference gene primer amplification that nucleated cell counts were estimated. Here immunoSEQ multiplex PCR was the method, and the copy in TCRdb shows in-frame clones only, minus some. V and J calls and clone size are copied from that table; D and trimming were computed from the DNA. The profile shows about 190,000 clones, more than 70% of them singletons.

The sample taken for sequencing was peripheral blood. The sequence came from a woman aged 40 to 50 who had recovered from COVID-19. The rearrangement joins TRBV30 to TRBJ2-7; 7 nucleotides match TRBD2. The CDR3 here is CAYEAVTGGKSSYEQYF. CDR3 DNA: TGTGCCTACGAAGCAGTAACCGGGGGGAAGAGCTCCTACGAGCAGTACTTC.